This entry describes one T cell receptor beta chain. Its specificity is unknown. The CDR3 is 15 amino acids. V was clipped by 6 bases and J by 0 bases; unmatched bases: 3. Germline CDR1 and CDR2: SQVTM and ANQGSEA. Both CD4+ and CD8+ T cells were separated by sorting PBMCs. The record originates from a study of CD8+ T cells in alopecia areata. Study-level points and caveats: Relative to mice, TCR sharing across patients was less clear, a difference possibly HLA-related. Affected scalp, especially in alopecia totalis/universalis, had a higher clonality than normal scalp did. Sequencing of scalp samples also captures resident alphabeta T cells of normal skin.

Reverse transcription of extracted RNA yielded cDNA, which provided the sequencing template. TCRdb keeps only in-frame clones here, not all; method: immunoSEQ multiplex PCR. The repertoire consists of 150,000 to 200,000 clones, with 55% occurring once and the leading ten covering approximately 4.3%. V gene TRBV29-1 combines with J gene TRBJ2-2; 11 nucleotides agree with TRBD2. The material sequenced was CD4+ T cells sorted from blood. The source is a human donor in good health. The CDR3 DNA follows: TGCAGCGTGCAGACTAGCGGGACGAACACCGGGGAGCTGTTTTTT. This encodes CSVQTSGTNTGELFF.